Reported below is one T cell receptor beta chain. Its antigen is still unknown. This record belongs to a study of cytomegalovirus exposure and HLA in healthy donors. The wider study: About 80 million unique TCRs from HLA-typed donors were held in an early data release. Assignment to the Caucasian-associated ancestry cluster applied to over 70% of the approximately 420 genotyped donors. Findings and limits, study-wide: Accurate prediction of most subjects' HLA-A and HLA-B alleles from TCR beta sequences was reported. Association of a missense DCLRE1C variant with TCR beta V- and J-gene trimming was reported in a later analysis.

In germline, CDR1 is MNHNY, CDR2 SVGAGI (reference sequence). V was clipped by 6 bases and J by 6 bases, with 12 bases between them. The CDR3 has 12 residues. PCR amplification relied on 60 Vbeta primers (plus 13 Jbeta primers). Data came from immunoSEQ multiplex PCR; TCRdb stores just in-frame clones and leaves some out. The sample has some 120,000 clones; approximately 84% are singletons. The sample taken for sequencing was PBMCs. The TCR was taken from a man aged 50 to 59 in good health and CMV-seronegative. The chain links TRBV6-6 to TRBJ2-7; D possibly corresponds to TRBD1 (5 bases). This CDR3 is CASSGTRVEQYF. The CDR3 DNA is TGTGCCAGCAGCGGTACCAGGGTCGAGCAGTACTTC.